A single sample gave rise to the 10 T cell receptor beta chains below, sequenced in a study of blood T cell repertoires in COVID-19. Libraries were prepared by immunoSEQ multiplex PCR; TCRdb keeps only in-frame clonotypes and omits some of them. The sample lists approximately 210,000 clones; about nine tenths were seen once. Source material: peripheral blood. The receptor set was obtained from a man younger than 45 who had recovered from COVID-19.

The chain recombines TRBV5-1 with TRBJ2-3, with 9 bases fitting TRBD2. Germline-derived CDR1 and CDR2 are SGHRS and YFSETQ. This CDR3 region has 16 residues. V lost 4 bases, J lost 4 bases, and 10 bases stayed unmatched. CDR3 sequence reads: CASSRGTSQWADTQYF. Here the CDR3 DNA reads TGCGCCAGCAGCCGAGGGACTAGCCAATGGGCAGATACGCAGTATTTT.

This chain connects TRBV7-2 to TRBJ1-6; D is ambiguous. With 2 bases removed from V and 4 bases from J, the gap between germline ends came to 3 bases. The CDR3 extends over 13 amino acids. Germline CDR1 SGHTA, CDR2 FQGNSA. The chain's CDR3 is CASSLQYNSPLHF. CDR3 DNA: TGTGCCAGCAGCTTACAGTATAATTCACCCCTCCACTTT.

V and J are TRBV2 and TRBJ2-7, with D maybe TRBD2 (5 bases). Deletions cut 5 bases from V and 7 bases from J, with 9 bases between. The CDR3 has 11 amino acids. Looked up from germline, CDR1 is SNHLY and CDR2 is FYNNEI. DNA of the CDR3: TGTGCCAGCAGTTCGACGGGGGAGCAGTACTTC. This sequence encodes CASSSTGEQYF.

The chain employs TRBV7-9 and TRBJ1-3; 7 bases agree with TRBD1. This CDR3 has 16 residues. V shed 5 bases, J shed 0 bases, and the junction held 7 bases outside the gene matches. CDR1 and CDR2 from the germline V gene are SEHNR and FQNEAQ (reference sequence). CDR3 sequence (DNA): TGTGCCAGCAGCGACAAGACAGGGTACTCTGGAAACACCATATATTTT. Amino acids: CASSDKTGYSGNTIYF.

The chain employs TRBV3-1 (or the pseudogene TRBV3-2) and TRBJ2-7, with TRBD2 matching over 9 bases. The V gene end was trimmed by 5 bases and the J gene end by 2 bases; junction bases not matched to a gene: 7. Per germline, CDR1 LGHDT and CDR2 YNNKEL (reference sequence). The CDR3 contains 15 residues. The CDR3 region is CASSLAGVMAYEQYF. The CDR3 bases are TGTGCCAGCAGCTTAGCGGGGGTCATGGCCTACGAGCAGTACTTC.

V and J are TRBV7-2 and TRBJ1-2; D gene ambiguous. The CDR3 contains 15 residues. The germline CDR1 and CDR2 sequences are SGHTA and FQGNSA. Trimming took 1 base from V and 0 from J, leaving 9 bases between them. The CDR3 nucleotides read TGTGCCAGCAGCTTAGGGGCCAGTTCTAACTATGGCTACACCTTC. Protein sequence: CASSLGASSNYGYTF.

This chain uses TRBV30 with TRBJ1-5; a possible D gene is TRBD1 (5 bases). Germline V gives CDR1 GTSNPN, CDR2 SVGIG (reference sequence). There are 14 residues in the CDR3. Trimming stripped 0 bases from V and 6 bases from J, with 12 bases between. Written as DNA, the CDR3 is TGTGCCTGGAGTGTATGGGGGGACTTTCAGCCCCAGCATTTT. Encoded protein: CAWSVWGDFQPQHF.

The chain is built from TRBV4-1 and TRBJ1-2; no definite D call. Trimming cost V 0 bases and J 8 bases, with 13 bases left between them. Germline V gene lookup returns CDR1 MGHRA and CDR2 YSYEKL. The CDR3 runs to 14 residues. CDR3 in amino acids: CASSQDERDGGYTF. In DNA, the CDR3 is TGCGCCAGCAGCCAAGATGAGAGGGATGGGGGCTACACCTTC.

The chain links TRBV9 to TRBJ1-6; no reliable D call. V was trimmed by 1 base and J by 9 bases, leaving 5 bases between them. The CDR3 covers 12 residues. Germline CDR1 SGDLS, CDR2 YYNGEE. The CDR3: CASSVFGSPLHF. The CDR3 nucleotides read TGTGCCAGCAGCGTATTCGGTTCACCCCTCCACTTT.

The J gene is TRBJ2-3, the V gene TRBV5-1, with TRBD2 matching over 8 bases. J was trimmed by 2 bases and V by 2 bases; bases with no gene match: 4. Germline values: CDR1 SGHRS, CDR2 YFSETQ. The CDR3 is made up of 15 amino acids. CDR3 loop: CASSFTSGYTDTQYF. The CDR3 region has the DNA TGCGCCAGCAGCTTCACTAGCGGATACACAGATACGCAGTATTTT.